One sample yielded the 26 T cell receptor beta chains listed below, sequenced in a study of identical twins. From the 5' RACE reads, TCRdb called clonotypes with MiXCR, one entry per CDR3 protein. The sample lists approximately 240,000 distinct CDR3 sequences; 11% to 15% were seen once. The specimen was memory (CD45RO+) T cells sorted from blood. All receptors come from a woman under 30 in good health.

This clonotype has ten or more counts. As DNA, the CDR3 is TGTGCCAGCAGCCTTGGAATGATCCAAGAGACCCAGTACTTC. Amino acids: CASSLGMIQETQYF. The chain links TRBV3-1 to TRBJ2-5, with no clear D. The ends were cut back, 4 bases at V and 1 base at J, with 10 bases in the middle. The CDR3 extends over 14 amino acids. Germline CDR1 reads LGHDT; CDR2 reads YNNKEL (reference sequence).

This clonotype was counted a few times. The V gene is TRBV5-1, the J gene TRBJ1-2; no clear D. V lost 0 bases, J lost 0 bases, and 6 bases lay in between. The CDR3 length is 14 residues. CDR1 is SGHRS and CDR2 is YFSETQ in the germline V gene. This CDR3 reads CASSLASSNYGYTF. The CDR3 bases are TGCGCCAGCAGCTTGGCATCTTCTAACTATGGCTACACCTTC.

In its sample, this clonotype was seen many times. CDR3 nucleotide sequence: TGTGCCAGCAGTGAAGGTCCGGGTAGCACCGGGGAGCTGTTTTTT. Protein product: CASSEGPGSTGELFF. The gene calls are TRBV6-1 and TRBJ2-2; D unclear. Germline loops: CDR1 MNHNS, CDR2 SASEGT. The CDR3 is 15 residues long. Trimming removed 1 base from V and 4 bases from J, with 10 bases in between.

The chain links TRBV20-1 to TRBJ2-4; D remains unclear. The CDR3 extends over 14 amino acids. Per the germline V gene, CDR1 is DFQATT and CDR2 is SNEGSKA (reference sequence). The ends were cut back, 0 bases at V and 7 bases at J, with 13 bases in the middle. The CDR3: CSARDSVVSNIQYF. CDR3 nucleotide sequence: TGCAGTGCTAGAGATTCCGTGGTGTCGAACATTCAGTACTTC.

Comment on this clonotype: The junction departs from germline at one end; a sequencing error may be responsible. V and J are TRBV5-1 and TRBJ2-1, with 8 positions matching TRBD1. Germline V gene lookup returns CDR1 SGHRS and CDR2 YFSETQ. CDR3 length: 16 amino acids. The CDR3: CASRRTGKITYNEQLF. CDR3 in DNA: TGCGCCAGCAGGCGGACAGGGAAAATTACCTACAATGAGCAGCTCTTC.

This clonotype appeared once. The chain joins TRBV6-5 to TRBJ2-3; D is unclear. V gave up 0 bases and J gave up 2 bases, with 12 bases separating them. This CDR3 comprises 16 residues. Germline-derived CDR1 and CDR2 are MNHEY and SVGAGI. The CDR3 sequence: CASSYSDGADTDTQYF. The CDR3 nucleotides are TGTGCCAGCAGTTACTCCGACGGAGCTGACACAGATACGCAGTATTTT.

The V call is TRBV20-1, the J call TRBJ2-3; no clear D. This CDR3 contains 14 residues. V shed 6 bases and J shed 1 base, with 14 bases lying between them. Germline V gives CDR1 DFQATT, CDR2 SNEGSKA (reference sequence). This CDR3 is CSAPRAWGTDTQYF. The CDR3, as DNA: TGCAGTGCCCCGAGAGCCTGGGGCACAGATACGCAGTATTTT.

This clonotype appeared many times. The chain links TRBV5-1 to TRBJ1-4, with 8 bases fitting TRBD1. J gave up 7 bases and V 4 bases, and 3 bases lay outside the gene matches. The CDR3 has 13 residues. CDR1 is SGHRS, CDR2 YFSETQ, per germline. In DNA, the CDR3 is TGCGCCAGCAGCAATGGACAGGGTGAAAAACTGTTTTTT. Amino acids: CASSNGQGEKLFF.

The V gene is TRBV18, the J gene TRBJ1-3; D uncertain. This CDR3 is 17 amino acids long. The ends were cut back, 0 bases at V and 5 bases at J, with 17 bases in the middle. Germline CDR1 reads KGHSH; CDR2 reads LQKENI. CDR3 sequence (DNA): TGTGCCAGCTCACCACCGATTCGGGTTCTACTGAGAAACACCATATATTTT. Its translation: CASSPPIRVLLRNTIYF.

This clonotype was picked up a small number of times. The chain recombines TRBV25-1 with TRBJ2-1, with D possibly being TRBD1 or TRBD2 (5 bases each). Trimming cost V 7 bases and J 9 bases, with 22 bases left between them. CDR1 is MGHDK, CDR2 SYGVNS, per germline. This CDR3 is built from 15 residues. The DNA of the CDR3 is TGTGCCAGCACGGGGCAGGGCCTATTGGTTGGTGAGCAGTTCTTC. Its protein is CASTGQGLLVGEQFF.

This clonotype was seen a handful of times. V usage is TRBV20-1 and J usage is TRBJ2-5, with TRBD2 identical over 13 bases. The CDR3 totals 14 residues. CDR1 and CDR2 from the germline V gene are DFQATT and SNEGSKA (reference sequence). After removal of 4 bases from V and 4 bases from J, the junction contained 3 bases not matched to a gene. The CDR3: CSATRTSGRETQYF. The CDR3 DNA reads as TGCAGTGCTACCCGGACTAGCGGGAGAGAGACCCAGTACTTC.

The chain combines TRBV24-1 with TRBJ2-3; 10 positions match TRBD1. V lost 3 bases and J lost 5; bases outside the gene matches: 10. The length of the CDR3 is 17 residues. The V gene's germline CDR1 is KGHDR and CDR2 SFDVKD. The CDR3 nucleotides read TGTGCCACCAGTGATCCCTCTGGGACAGGGGATTTAGATACGCAGTATTTT. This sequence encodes CATSDPSGTGDLDTQYF.

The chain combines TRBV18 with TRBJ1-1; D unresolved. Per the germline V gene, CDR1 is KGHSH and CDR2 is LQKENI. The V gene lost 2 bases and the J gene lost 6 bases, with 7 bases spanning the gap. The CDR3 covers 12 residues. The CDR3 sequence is CASSPVRSEAFF. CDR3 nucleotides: TGTGCCAGCTCACCAGTCAGGTCTGAAGCTTTCTTT.

For the CDR3, the DNA is TGTGCCAGCAGTTTGAACCAGCGTCTAAGCACAGATACGCAGTATTTT. Translating gives CASSLNQRLSTDTQYF. J is TRBJ2-3 and V is TRBV28; D gene unclear. CDR3 length equals 16 residues. The V gene lost 3 bases and the J gene lost 0 bases, with 13 bases spanning the gap. The V gene's germline CDR1 is MDHEN and CDR2 SYDVKM.

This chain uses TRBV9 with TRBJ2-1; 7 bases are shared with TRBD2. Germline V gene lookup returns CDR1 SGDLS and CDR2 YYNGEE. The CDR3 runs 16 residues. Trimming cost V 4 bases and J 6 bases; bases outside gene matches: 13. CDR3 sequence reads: CASSSGAPSLRNEQFF. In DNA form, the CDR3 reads TGTGCCAGCAGCAGCGGGGCCCCGAGTTTGCGCAATGAGCAGTTCTTC.

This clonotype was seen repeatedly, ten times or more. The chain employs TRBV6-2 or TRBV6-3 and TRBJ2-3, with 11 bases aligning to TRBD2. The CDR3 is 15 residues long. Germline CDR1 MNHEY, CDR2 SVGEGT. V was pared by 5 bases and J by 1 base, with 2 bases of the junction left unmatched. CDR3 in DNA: TGTGCCAGCAGTCCGGGACTAGCGGGCACAGATACGCAGTATTTT. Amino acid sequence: CASSPGLAGTDTQYF.

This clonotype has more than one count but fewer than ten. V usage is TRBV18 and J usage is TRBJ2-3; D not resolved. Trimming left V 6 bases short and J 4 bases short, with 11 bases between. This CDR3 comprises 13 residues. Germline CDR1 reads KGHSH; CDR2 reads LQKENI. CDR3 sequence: CASSLGEADTQYF. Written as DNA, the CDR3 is TGTGCCAGCTCTCTTGGTGAGGCAGATACGCAGTATTTT.

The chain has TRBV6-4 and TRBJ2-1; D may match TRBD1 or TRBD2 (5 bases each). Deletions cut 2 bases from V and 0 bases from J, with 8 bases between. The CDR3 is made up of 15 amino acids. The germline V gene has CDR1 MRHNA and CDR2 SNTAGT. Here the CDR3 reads CASSDARGSYNEQFF. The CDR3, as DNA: TGTGCCAGCAGTGACGCGAGGGGCTCCTACAATGAGCAGTTCTTC.

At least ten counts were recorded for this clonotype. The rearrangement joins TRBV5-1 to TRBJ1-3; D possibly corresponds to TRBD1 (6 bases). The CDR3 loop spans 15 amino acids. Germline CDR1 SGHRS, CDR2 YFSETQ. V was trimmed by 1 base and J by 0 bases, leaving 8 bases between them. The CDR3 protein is CASSLQGNSGNTIYF. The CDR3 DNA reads TGCGCCAGCAGCTTGCAGGGGAACTCTGGAAACACCATATATTTT.

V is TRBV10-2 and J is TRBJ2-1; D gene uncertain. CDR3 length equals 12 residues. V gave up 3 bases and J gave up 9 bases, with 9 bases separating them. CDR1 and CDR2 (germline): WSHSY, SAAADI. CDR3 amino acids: CASSEERSEQFF. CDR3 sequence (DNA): TGCGCCAGCAGTGAAGAGCGTTCTGAGCAGTTCTTC.

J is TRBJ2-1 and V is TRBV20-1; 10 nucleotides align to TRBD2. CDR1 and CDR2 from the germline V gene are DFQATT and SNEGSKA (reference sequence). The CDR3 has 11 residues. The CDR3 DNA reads TGCAGCCTAGCGGGAGTAAATGAGCAGTTCTTC. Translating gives CSLAGVNEQFF.

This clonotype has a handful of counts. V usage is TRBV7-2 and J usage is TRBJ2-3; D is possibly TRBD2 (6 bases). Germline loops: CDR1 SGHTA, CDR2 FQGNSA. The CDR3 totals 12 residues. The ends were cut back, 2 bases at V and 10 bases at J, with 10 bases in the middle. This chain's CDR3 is CASSLTRGSQYF. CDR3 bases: TGTGCCAGCAGCTTAACCCGGGGGTCGCAGTATTTT.

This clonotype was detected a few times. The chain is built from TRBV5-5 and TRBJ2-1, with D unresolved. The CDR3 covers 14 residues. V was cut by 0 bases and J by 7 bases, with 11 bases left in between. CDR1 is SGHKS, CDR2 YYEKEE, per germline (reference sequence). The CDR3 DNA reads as TGTGCCAGCAGCTTGGCGGCATCCCGAAATGAGCAGTTCTTC. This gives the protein CASSLAASRNEQFF.

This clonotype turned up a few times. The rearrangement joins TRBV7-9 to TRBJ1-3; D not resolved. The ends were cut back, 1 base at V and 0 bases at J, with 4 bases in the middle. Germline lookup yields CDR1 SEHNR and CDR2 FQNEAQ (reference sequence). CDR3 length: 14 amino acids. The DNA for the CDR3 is TGTGCCAGCAGCTTAGGCATCTCTGGAAACACCATATATTTT. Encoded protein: CASSLGISGNTIYF.

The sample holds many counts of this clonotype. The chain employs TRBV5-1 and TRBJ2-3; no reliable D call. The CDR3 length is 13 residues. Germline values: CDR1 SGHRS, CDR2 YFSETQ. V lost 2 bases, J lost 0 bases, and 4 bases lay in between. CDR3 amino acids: CASSFPSTDTQYF. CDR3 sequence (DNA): TGCGCCAGCAGCTTCCCTAGCACAGATACGCAGTATTTT.

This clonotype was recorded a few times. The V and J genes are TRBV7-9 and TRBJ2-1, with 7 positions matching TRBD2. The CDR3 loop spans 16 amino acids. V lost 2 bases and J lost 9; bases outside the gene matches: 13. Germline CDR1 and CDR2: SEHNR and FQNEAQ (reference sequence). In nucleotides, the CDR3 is TGTGCCAGCAGCTTATACCCAGCGGGAACCGGGGGTGAGCAGTTCTTC. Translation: CASSLYPAGTGGEQFF.